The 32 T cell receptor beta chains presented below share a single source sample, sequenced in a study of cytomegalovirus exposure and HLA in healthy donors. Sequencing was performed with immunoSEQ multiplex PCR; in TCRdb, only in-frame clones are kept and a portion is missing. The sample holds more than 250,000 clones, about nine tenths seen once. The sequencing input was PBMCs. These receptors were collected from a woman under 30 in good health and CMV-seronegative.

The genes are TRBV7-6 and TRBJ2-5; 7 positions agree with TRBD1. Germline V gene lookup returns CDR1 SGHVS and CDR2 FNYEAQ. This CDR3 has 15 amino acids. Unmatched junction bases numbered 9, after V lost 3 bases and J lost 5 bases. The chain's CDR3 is CASSLRQGTLETQYF. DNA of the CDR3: TGTGCCAGCAGCTTGAGACAGGGAACGTTGGAGACCCAGTACTTC.

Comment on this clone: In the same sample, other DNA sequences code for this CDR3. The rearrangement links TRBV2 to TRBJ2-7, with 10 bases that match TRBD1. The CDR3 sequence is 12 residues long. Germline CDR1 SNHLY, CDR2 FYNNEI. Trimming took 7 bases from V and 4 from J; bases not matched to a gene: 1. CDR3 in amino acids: CASTGQGYEQYF. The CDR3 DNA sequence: TGTGCCAGCACGGGACAGGGGTACGAGCAGTACTTC.

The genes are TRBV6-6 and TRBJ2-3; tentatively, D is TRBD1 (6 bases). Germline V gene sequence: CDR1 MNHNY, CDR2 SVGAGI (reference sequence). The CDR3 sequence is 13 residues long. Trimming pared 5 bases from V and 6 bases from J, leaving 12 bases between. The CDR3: CASSNIQGDTQYF. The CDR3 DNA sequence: TGTGCCAGCAGTAATATCCAGGGGGATACGCAGTATTTT.

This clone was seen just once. The DNA for the CDR3 is TGTGCCAGCACCCCCGACAGGGGGCTTCTCCAGTATGGCTACACCTTC. This translates into CASTPDRGLLQYGYTF. V gene TRBV5-6 combines with J gene TRBJ1-2; 10 bases are shared with TRBD1. Germline V CDR1 and CDR2: SGHDT, YYEEEE. Losses at the gene ends were 6 bases for V and 5 bases for J; bases not matched to a gene: 13. This CDR3 comprises 16 residues.

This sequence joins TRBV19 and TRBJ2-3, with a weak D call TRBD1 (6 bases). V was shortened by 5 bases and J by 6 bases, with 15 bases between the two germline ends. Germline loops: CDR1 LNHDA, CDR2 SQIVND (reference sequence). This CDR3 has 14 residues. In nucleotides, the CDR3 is TGTGCCAGTAGTCAGGGGATAAGGACGGATACGCAGTATTTT. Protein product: CASSQGIRTDTQYF.

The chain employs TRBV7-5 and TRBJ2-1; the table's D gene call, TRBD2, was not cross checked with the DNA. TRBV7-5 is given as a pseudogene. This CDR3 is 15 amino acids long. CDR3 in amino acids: CARSRGTSDCNEQFF. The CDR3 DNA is TGTGCCAGAAGCCGTGGGACTAGCGATTGCAATGAGCAGTTCTTC.

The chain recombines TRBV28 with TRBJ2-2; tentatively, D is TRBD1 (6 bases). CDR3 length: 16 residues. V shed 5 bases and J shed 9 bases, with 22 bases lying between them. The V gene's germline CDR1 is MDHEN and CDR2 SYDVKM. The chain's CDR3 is CASSPTKQGSIWELFF. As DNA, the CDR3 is TGTGCCAGCAGTCCAACGAAACAGGGTTCCATCTGGGAGCTGTTTTTT.

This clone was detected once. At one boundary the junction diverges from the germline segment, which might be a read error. In DNA, the CDR3 is TGTGCTAGCAGCTTTCGGGTGAACACCGGGGAGCTGTTTTTT. Encoded protein: CASSFRVNTGELFF. The chain couples TRBV7-7 to TRBJ2-2; D ambiguous. Looked up from germline, CDR1 is SSHAT and CDR2 is FNYEAQ (reference sequence). CDR3 length: 14 amino acids.

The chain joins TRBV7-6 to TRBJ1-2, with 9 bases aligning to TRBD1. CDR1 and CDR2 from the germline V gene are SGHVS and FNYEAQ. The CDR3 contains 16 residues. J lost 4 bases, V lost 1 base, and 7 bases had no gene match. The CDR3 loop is CASSLGPGQGIYGYTF. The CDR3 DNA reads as TGTGCCAGCAGCTTAGGCCCCGGACAGGGGATCTATGGCTACACCTTC.

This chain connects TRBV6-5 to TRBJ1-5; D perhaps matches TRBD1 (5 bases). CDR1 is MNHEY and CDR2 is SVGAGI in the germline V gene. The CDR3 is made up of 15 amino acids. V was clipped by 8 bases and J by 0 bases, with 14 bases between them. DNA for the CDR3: TGTGCCAGCGGCCGTCGGGGGTTTAGCAATCAGCCCCAGCATTTT. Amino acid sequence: CASGRRGFSNQPQHF.

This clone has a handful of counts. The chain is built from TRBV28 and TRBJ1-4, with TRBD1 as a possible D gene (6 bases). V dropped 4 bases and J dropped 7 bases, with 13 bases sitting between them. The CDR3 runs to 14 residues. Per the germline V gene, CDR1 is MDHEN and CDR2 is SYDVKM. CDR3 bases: TGTGCCAGCAGTTCAACAGGGTTGGTTGAAAAACTGTTTTTT. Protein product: CASSSTGLVEKLFF. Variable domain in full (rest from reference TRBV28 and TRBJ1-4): DVKVTQSSRYLVKRTGEKVFLECVQDMDHENMFWYRQDPGLGLRLIYFSYDVKMKEKGDIPEGYSVSREKKERFSLILESASTNQTSMYLCASSSTGLVEKLFFGSGTQLSVL.

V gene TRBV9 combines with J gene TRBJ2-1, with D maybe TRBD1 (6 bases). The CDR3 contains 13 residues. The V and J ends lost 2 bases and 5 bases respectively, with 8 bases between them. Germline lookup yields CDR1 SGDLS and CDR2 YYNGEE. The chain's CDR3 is CASSVGQNNEQFF. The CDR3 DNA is TGTGCCAGCAGCGTCGGACAGAACAATGAGCAGTTCTTC. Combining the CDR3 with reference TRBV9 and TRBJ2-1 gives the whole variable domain DSGVTQTPKHLITATGQRVTLRCSPRSGDLSVYWYQQSLDQGLQFLIQYYNGEERAKGNILERFSAQQFPDLHSELNLSSLELGDSALYFCASSVGQNNEQFFGPGTRLTVL.

The CDR3 coding sequence is TGTGCCATCAGTGTAGGGGTCCACAATCAGCCCCAGCATTTT. Its translation is CAISVGVHNQPQHF. This chain joins TRBV10-3 and TRBJ1-5; perhaps TRBD1 as D (5 bases). CDR1 and CDR2 (germline): ENHRY, SYGVKD. The CDR3 runs 14 residues. The germline V and J ends were trimmed by 4 bases and 3 bases, with 10 bases remaining between them.

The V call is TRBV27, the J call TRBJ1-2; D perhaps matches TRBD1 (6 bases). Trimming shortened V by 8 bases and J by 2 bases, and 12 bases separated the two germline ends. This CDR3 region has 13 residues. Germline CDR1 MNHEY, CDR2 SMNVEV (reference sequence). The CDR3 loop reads CASGHRANYGYTF. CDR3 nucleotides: TGTGCCAGCGGCCACAGGGCGAACTATGGCTACACCTTC.

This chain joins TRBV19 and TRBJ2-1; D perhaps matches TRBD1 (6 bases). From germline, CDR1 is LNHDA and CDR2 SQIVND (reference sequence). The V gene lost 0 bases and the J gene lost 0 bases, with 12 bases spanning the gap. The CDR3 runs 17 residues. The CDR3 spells CASSIDGTLSSYNEQFF. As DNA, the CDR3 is TGTGCCAGTAGTATAGACGGGACATTGAGCTCCTACAATGAGCAGTTCTTC. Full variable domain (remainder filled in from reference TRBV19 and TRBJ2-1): DGGITQSPKYLFRKEGQNVTLSCEQNLNHDAMYWYRQDPGQGLRLIYYSQIVNDFQKGDIAEGYSVSREKKESFPLTVTSAQKNPTAFYLCASSIDGTLSSYNEQFFGPGTRLTVL.

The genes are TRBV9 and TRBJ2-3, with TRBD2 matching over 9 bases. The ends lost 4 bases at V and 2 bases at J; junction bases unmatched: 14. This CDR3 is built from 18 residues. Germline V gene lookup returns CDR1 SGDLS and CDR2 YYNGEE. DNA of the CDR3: TGTGCCAGCAGCCTCGACCTACTTAGCGGGAGTAACACAGATACGCAGTATTTT. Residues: CASSLDLLSGSNTDTQYF.

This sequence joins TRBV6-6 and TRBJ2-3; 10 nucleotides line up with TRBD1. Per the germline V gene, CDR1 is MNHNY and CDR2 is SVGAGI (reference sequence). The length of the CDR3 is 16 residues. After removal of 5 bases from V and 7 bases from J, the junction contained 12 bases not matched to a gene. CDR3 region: CASSPLRDRGVYTQYF. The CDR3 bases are TGTGCCAGCAGTCCCCTCCGGGACAGGGGAGTTTATACGCAGTATTTT.

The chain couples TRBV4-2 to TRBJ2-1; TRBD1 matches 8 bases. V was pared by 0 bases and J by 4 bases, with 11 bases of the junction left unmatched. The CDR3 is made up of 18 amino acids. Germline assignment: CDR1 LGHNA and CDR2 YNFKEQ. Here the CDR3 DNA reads TGTGCCAGCAGCCAAGAGAGTCTCGAGACAGGGGATTACAATGAGCAGTTCTTC. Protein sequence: CASSQESLETGDYNEQFF.

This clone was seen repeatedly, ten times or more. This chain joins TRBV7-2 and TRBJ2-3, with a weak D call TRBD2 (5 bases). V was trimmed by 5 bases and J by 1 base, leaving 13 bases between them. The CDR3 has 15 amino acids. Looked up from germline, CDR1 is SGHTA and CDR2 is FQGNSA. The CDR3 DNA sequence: TGTGCCAGCAGCCCGTTTCCGCGGGGCACAGATACGCAGTATTTT. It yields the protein CASSPFPRGTDTQYF.

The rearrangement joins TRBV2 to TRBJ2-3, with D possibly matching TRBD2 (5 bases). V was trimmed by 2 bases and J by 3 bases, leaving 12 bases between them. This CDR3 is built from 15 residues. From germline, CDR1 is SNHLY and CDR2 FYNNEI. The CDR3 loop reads CASSESGFFTDTQYF. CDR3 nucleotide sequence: TGTGCCAGCAGTGAATCGGGGTTTTTTACAGATACGCAGTATTTT.

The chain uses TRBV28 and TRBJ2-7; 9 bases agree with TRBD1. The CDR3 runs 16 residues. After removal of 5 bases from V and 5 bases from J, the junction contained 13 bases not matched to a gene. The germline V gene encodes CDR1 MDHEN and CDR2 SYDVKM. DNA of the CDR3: TGTGCCAGCAGTGGATTTCGGGACAGGGACCCCCACGAGCAGTACTTC. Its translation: CASSGFRDRDPHEQYF.

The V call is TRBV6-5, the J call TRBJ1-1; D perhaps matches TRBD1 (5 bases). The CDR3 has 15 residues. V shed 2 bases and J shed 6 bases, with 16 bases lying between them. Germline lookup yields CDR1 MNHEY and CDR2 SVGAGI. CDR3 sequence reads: CASSYPRGGISEAFF. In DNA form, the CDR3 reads TGTGCCAGCAGTTACCCTCGGGGGGGAATCTCTGAAGCTTTCTTT.

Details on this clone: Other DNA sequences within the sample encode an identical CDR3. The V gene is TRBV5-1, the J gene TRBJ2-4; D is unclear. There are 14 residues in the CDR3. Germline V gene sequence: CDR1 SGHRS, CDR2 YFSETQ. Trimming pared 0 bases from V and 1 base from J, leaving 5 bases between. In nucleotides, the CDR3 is TGCGCCAGCAGCTTGGGGCAGGCCAAAAACATTCAGTACTTC. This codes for CASSLGQAKNIQYF.

As DNA, the CDR3 is TGTGCCAGCAGCGTAGATTTGCGGATAGCTGGAAACACCATATATTTT. It specifies CASSVDLRIAGNTIYF. J is TRBJ1-3 and V is TRBV9; no definite D call. The CDR3 totals 16 residues. Trimming cost V 0 bases and J 2 bases, with 12 bases left between them. The germline gives CDR1 SGDLS, CDR2 YYNGEE. Looking up the rest from reference TRBV9 and TRBJ1-3 gives the full variable domain: DSGVTQTPKHLITATGQRVTLRCSPRSGDLSVYWYQQSLDQGLQFLIQYYNGEERAKGNILERFSAQQFPDLHSELNLSSLELGDSALYFCASSVDLRIAGNTIYFGEGSWLTVV.

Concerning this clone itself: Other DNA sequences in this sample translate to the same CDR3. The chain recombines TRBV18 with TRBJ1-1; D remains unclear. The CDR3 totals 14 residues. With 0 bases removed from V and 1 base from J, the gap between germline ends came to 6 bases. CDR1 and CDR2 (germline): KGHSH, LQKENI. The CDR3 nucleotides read TGTGCCAGCTCACCACCATCAGGGAACACTGAAGCTTTCTTT. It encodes CASSPPSGNTEAFF.

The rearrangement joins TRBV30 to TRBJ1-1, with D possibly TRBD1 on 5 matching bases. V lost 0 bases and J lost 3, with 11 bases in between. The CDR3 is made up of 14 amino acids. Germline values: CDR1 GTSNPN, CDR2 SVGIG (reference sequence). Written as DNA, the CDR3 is TGTGCCTGGAGTGTACTTGGAGGGGACACTGAAGCTTTCTTT. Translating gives CAWSVLGGDTEAFF.

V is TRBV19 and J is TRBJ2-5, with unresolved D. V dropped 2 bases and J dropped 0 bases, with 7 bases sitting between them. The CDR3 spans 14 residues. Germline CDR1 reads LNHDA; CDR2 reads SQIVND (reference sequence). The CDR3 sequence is CASSINQDQETQYF. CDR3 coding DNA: TGTGCCAGTAGTATAAACCAGGACCAAGAGACCCAGTACTTC. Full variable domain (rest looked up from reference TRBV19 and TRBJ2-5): DGGITQSPKYLFRKEGQNVTLSCEQNLNHDAMYWYRQDPGQGLRLIYYSQIVNDFQKGDIAEGYSVSREKKESFPLTVTSAQKNPTAFYLCASSINQDQETQYFGPGTRLLVL.

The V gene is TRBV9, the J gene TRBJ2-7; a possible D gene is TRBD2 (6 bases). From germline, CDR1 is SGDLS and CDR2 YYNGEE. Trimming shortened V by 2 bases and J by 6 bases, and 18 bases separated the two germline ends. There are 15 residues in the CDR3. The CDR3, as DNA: TGTGCCAGCAGCGTGGGCGGGATCGGGCGCACCGAGCAGTACTTC. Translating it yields CASSVGGIGRTEQYF.

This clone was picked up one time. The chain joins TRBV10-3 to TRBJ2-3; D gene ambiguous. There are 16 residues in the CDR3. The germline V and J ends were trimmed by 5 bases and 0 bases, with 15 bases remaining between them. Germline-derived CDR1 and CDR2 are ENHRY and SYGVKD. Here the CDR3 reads CAISPLSLGSTDTQYF. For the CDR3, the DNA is TGTGCCATCAGTCCCCTCTCCCTAGGTAGCACAGATACGCAGTATTTT.

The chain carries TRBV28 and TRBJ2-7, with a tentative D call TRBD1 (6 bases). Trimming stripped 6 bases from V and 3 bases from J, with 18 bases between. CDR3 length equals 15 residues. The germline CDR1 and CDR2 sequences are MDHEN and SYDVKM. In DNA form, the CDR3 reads TGTGCCAGCAGGAGACCAACAGGGACCAACTACGAGCAGTACTTC. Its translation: CASRRPTGTNYEQYF.

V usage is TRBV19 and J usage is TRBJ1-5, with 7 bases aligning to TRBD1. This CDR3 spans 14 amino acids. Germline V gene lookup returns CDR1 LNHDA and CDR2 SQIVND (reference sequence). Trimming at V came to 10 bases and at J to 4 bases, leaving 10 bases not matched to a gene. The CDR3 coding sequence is TGTGCCACCCAGGGGGTCTCGAAGAATCAGCCCCAGCATTTT. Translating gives CATQGVSKNQPQHF.

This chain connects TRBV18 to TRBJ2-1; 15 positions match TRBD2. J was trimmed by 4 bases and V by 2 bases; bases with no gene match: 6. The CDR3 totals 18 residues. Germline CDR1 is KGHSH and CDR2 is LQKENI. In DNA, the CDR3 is TGTGCCAGCTCACCAGCAGGGACTAGCGGGAGGTTATACAATGAGCAGTTCTTC. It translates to CASSPAGTSGRLYNEQFF.